The 21 T cell receptor beta chains given below trace back to one sample, sequenced in a study of cytomegalovirus exposure and HLA in healthy donors. The PCR was carried out with 60 Vbeta primers and 13 Jbeta primers. The table came from immunoSEQ multiplex PCR; TCRdb's copy has only in-frame clones and leaves some out. The data show about 160,000 clones, roughly 78% seen once. Material: PBMCs. The receptors come from a woman aged 45 to 65 in good health and CMV-seropositive.

This chain links TRBV18 with TRBJ1-5, with 7 bases identical to TRBD1. The CDR3 is 19 amino acids. The germline V gene encodes CDR1 KGHSH and CDR2 LQKENI. The V segment lost 2 bases and the J segment 0 bases; nucleotides outside the gene matches: 13. This CDR3 is CASSPGYGGGLNSNQPQHF. The CDR3 DNA reads TGTGCCAGCTCACCAGGATACGGAGGGGGCCTGAATAGCAATCAGCCCCAGCATTTT.

This clone is a singleton in its sample. This chain connects TRBV7-6 to TRBJ2-4, with D perhaps TRBD2 (6 bases). The CDR3 contains 18 residues. The germline V gene has CDR1 SGHVS and CDR2 FNYEAQ. Trimming pared 4 bases from V and 9 bases from J, leaving 28 bases between. The CDR3 nucleotides read TGTGCCAGCAGCTACCAGCCCAATACCGGGACTGCTATAGGCATTCAGTACTTC. Amino acid sequence: CASSYQPNTGTAIGIQYF.

The rearrangement joins TRBV15 to TRBJ1-2; maybe TRBD1 (5 bases). V lost 3 bases to trimming and J lost 2 bases, with 10 bases between them. The germline gives CDR1 LNHNV, CDR2 YYDKDF (reference sequence). The CDR3 is 14 amino acids. The CDR3 protein is CATSRGGRNYGYTF. The CDR3 DNA reads as TGTGCCACCAGCAGGGGGGGGAGGAACTATGGCTACACCTTC.

The chain employs TRBV28 and TRBJ2-5; possible D gene TRBD2, 6 bases. The DNA end lines up better with TRBJ2-7; the J call may be wrong. The CDR3 covers 15 residues. The germline V gene has CDR1 MDHEN and CDR2 SYDVKM. CDR3 protein: CAHTQGGTGSYEQYF. For the CDR3, the DNA is TGTGCCCACACCCAAGGCGGGACTGGCTCCTACGAGCAGTACTTC.

This clone was counted only a few times. This chain joins TRBV7-9 and TRBJ2-3; TRBD1 might be the D (5 bases). Germline values: CDR1 SEHNR, CDR2 FQNEAQ (reference sequence). This CDR3 region has 14 residues. Trimming took 5 bases from V and 1 from J, leaving 10 bases between them. In nucleotides, the CDR3 is TGTGCCAGCAGCGCAGACAGTCGCACAGATACGCAGTATTTT. This translates into CASSADSRTDTQYF.

This chain connects TRBV10-3 to TRBJ2-4, with 7 nucleotides matching TRBD2. The CDR3 is made up of 17 amino acids. V lost 10 bases and J lost 0; bases outside the gene matches: 15. Germline values: CDR1 ENHRY, CDR2 SYGVKD. The CDR3 spells CASAGELSQLAKNIQYF. Here the CDR3 DNA reads TGTGCCAGCGCGGGGGAGCTCTCTCAACTAGCCAAAAACATTCAGTACTTC.

The rearrangement uses TRBV6-1 and TRBJ1-2; the match to TRBD1 covers 8 bases. V lost 3 bases and J lost 8; bases outside the gene matches: 2. This CDR3 spans 12 amino acids. Germline CDR1 is MNHNS and CDR2 is SASEGT. For the CDR3, the DNA is TGTGCCAGCAGTGACAGGGGGCGAGGCTACACCTTC. It is translated as CASSDRGRGYTF.

This clone was recorded a few times. V gene TRBV9 combines with J gene TRBJ2-2, with no clear D. The CDR3 spans 15 residues. V lost 7 bases, J lost 2 bases, and 15 bases lay in between. Germline V lookup: CDR1 SGDLS, CDR2 YYNGEE. CDR3 nucleotide sequence: TGTGCCAGCCGACTCGGAGATATAAACACCGGGGAGCTGTTTTTT. Encoded protein: CASRLGDINTGELFF.

The gene calls are TRBV9 and TRBJ1-5; the D gene is possibly TRBD1 (6 bases). There are 13 residues in the CDR3. V was clipped by 3 bases and J by 2 bases, with 6 bases between them. Germline CDR1 is SGDLS and CDR2 is YYNGEE. Written as DNA, the CDR3 is TGTGCCAGCAGCGGGACAGGCAATCAGCCCCAGCATTTT. Protein: CASSGTGNQPQHF.

The V and J genes are TRBV7-9 and TRBJ1-2; 7 positions match TRBD1. This CDR3 has 14 residues. CDR1 SEHNR and CDR2 FQNEAQ come from the germline V gene (reference sequence). The ends lost 5 bases at V and 4 bases at J; junction bases unmatched: 7. CDR3 coding DNA: TGTGCCAGCAGCCCTAGAGGGGGCTTCTATGGCTACACCTTC. Its protein is CASSPRGGFYGYTF.

The V and J genes are TRBV11-2 and TRBJ2-1; the D gene is possibly TRBD1 (6 bases). V was clipped by 7 bases and J by 4 bases, with 14 bases between them. Germline V gene lookup returns CDR1 SGHAT and CDR2 FQNNGV. This CDR3 contains 14 residues. In DNA form, the CDR3 reads TGTGCCAGCACTGACGACAGGATGTACAATGAGCAGTTCTTC. It yields the protein CASTDDRMYNEQFF.

The V gene is TRBV7-9, the J gene TRBJ1-2, with TRBD1 as a possible D gene (5 bases). The CDR3 extends over 14 amino acids. CDR1 SEHNR and CDR2 FQNEAQ come from the germline V gene (reference sequence). The ends were cut back, 6 bases at V and 7 bases at J, with 18 bases in the middle. The CDR3 reads CASSKPGGGSGYTF. The CDR3 DNA is TGTGCCAGCAGTAAACCGGGGGGAGGGTCTGGCTACACCTTC.

The gene calls are TRBV20-1 and TRBJ2-7; D might be TRBD1 (5 bases). V lost 4 bases and J 11 bases, leaving 15 bases between the germline ends. The length of the CDR3 is 11 residues. CDR1 is DFQATT and CDR2 is SNEGSKA in the germline V gene (reference sequence). The CDR3 DNA reads TGCAGTGCTAAGAAGGGTGTAGGGGAGTACTTC. It is translated as CSAKKGVGEYF.

This sequence joins TRBV9 and TRBJ2-3; D unclear. V was clipped by 7 bases and J by 2 bases, with 11 bases between them. The length of the CDR3 is 13 residues. CDR1 is SGDLS, CDR2 YYNGEE, per germline. The CDR3, as DNA: TGTGCCAGCTCCCCTTTTCTCACAGATACGCAGTATTTT. It encodes CASSPFLTDTQYF. Filled out from reference TRBV9 and TRBJ2-3, the complete variable domain reads DSGVTQTPKHLITATGQRVTLRCSPRSGDLSVYWYQQSLDQGLQFLIQYYNGEERAKGNILERFSAQQFPDLHSELNLSSLELGDSALYFCASSPFLTDTQYFGPGTRLTVL.

The V and J genes are TRBV27 and TRBJ1-2, with 11 bases fitting TRBD1. Germline V gene lookup returns CDR1 MNHEY and CDR2 SMNVEV (reference sequence). The V gene end was trimmed by 8 bases and the J gene end by 6 bases; junction bases not matched to a gene: 5. The CDR3 extends over 13 amino acids. CDR3 nucleotides: TGTGCCAGCCGGACAGGGGGCATCGATGGCTACACCTTC. It encodes CASRTGGIDGYTF.

The V call is TRBV4-3, the J call TRBJ1-3; D gene ambiguous. The germline CDR1 and CDR2 sequences are LGHNA and YSLEER. The CDR3 totals 17 residues. V gave up 1 base and J gave up 0 bases, with 13 bases separating them. CDR3 amino acids: CASSQGRAIYSGNTIYF. CDR3 coding DNA: TGCGCCAGCAGCCAAGGGAGGGCGATCTACTCTGGAAACACCATATATTTT.

Only one count was recorded for this clone. J is TRBJ2-2 and V is TRBV5-6; 11 nucleotides align to TRBD2. V shed 0 bases, J shed 0 bases, and the junction held 1 base outside the gene matches. The CDR3 extends over 17 amino acids. Per germline, CDR1 SGHDT and CDR2 YYEEEE. The CDR3 region is CASSLATSGTNTGELFF. The CDR3 DNA is TGTGCCAGCAGCTTGGCGACTAGCGGGACGAACACCGGGGAGCTGTTTTTT.

The chain has TRBV28 and TRBJ1-2; the D is unclear. The CDR3 is 13 amino acids. V shed 3 bases and J shed 5 bases, with 10 bases lying between them. Germline assignment: CDR1 MDHEN and CDR2 SYDVKM. CDR3 bases: TGTGCCAGCAGTTTTTCTGGAGGGTATGGCTACACCTTC. Translation gives CASSFSGGYGYTF.

The rearrangement joins TRBV18 to TRBJ2-2, with 7 bases fitting TRBD2. The CDR3 totals 16 residues. V lost 4 bases to trimming and J lost 0 bases; unmatched junction nucleotides: 5. CDR1 is KGHSH, CDR2 LQKENI, per germline. In DNA, the CDR3 is TGTGCCAGCTCACGCCAGCGGGGAGCGAACACCGGGGAGCTGTTTTTT. Encoded protein: CASSRQRGANTGELFF.

This chain joins TRBV10-1 and TRBJ1-1; TRBD1 might be the D (6 bases). Trimming took off 7 bases at V and 1 base at J, with 16 bases between the two ends. CDR1 and CDR2 from the germline V gene are WNHNN and SYGVQD (reference sequence). The CDR3 loop spans 15 amino acids. CDR3 in DNA: TGCGCCAGCACCAGAAGAGGACAGCAGAACACTGAAGCTTTCTTT. This codes for CASTRRGQQNTEAFF.

This clone turned up a few times. The chain employs TRBV9 and TRBJ2-2; 7 bases match TRBD1. This CDR3 has 16 residues. Germline loops: CDR1 SGDLS, CDR2 YYNGEE. V gave up 1 base and J gave up 7 bases; unmatched junction bases: 10. CDR3 residues: CASSVLWATGHGELFF. In DNA, the CDR3 is TGTGCCAGCAGCGTATTATGGGCGACAGGGCACGGGGAGCTGTTTTTT.